The rows below give T cell receptor beta chains drawn from one sample of a study of tumor-infiltrating lymphocytes in primary liver carcinoma. TCRdb itself ran the multiplex PCR reads through MiXCR, one entry per CDR3 protein. The table lists tens of thousands of distinct CDR3 sequences, less than 75% of them singletons. The sequencing input was liver tumor tissue from sampling region 5. Source of these receptors: a man in his forties or fifties with primary liver carcinoma and hepatitis B virus infection. Both conserved end residues are part of each CDR3. Each record gives: CDR3 protein, CDR3 DNA, V gene, clone size, J gene, D gene. D genes are given only for firm matches. Clone size, where shown, is once, few, many, or a class for clones that have expanded.

CDR3 protein: CASSSAGTDYFSNYGYTF
CDR3 DNA: TGTGCCAGCAGTTCGGCCGGGACAGATTACTTCTCTAACTATGGCTACACCTTC
V gene: TRBV6-5
clone size: many
J gene: TRBJ1-2
D gene: TRBD1

CDR3 protein: CASKIGISYEQYF
CDR3 DNA: TGTGCCAGCAAGATCGGAATCAGCTACGAGCAATACTTC
V gene: TRBV6-1
clone size: NA
J gene: TRBJ2-7
D gene: NA

CDR3 protein: CASSLTVDSQETQYF
CDR3 DNA: TGTGCCAGCTCACTTACAGTGGACAGCCAAGAGACCCAGTACTTC
V gene: TRBV18
clone size: NA
J gene: TRBJ2-5
D gene: NA

CDR3 protein: CASSLTSGQAYEQYF
CDR3 DNA: TGCGCCAGCAGCTTGACTAGCGGGCAGGCCTACGAGCAGTACTTC
V gene: TRBV5-1
clone size: many
J gene: TRBJ2-7
D gene: TRBD2

CDR3 protein: CASGQAGGVQFF
CDR3 DNA: TGCGCCAGCGGTCAAGCGGGAGGTGTGCAGTTCTTC
V gene: TRBV4-1
clone size: NA
J gene: TRBJ2-1
D gene: TRBD2

CDR3 protein: CASSLAEDHGYKQYF
CDR3 DNA: TGTGCCAGTAGCTTAGCGGAGGACCATGGGTACAAGCAGTACTTC
V gene: TRBV11-2
clone size: NA
J gene: TRBJ2-7
D gene: NA

CDR3 protein: CASSLTSSGSGHTGELFF
CDR3 DNA: TGTGCCAGCAGCTTAACGTCTAGCGGGAGCGGGCACACCGGGGAGCTGTTTTTT
V gene: TRBV7-3
clone size: NA
J gene: TRBJ2-2
D gene: TRBD2

CDR3 protein: CASTRLAGDLGELFF
CDR3 DNA: TGTGCCAGCACAAGACTAGCGGGAGATCTCGGGGAGCTGTTTTTT
V gene: TRBV6-1
clone size: many
J gene: TRBJ2-2
D gene: TRBD2

CDR3 protein: CASSLNDAHEKFF
CDR3 DNA: TGTGCCAGCAGTTTAAATGATGCCCATGAGAAGTTCTTC
V gene: TRBV11-2
clone size: NA
J gene: TRBJ2-1
D gene: NA

CDR3 protein: CASSYQNSAPSYERYF
CDR3 DNA: TGTGCCAGCAGCTACCAGAATAGCGCGCCCTCCTACGAGCGGTACTTC
V gene: TRBV6-6
clone size: NA
J gene: TRBJ2-7
D gene: NA

CDR3 protein: CASNSQDTEAFF
CDR3 DNA: TGTGCCAGCAACTCACAGGACACTGAAGCTTTCTTT
V gene: TRBV7-3
clone size: few
J gene: TRBJ1-1
D gene: NA

CDR3 protein: CASSLGTGRGYIEQFF
CDR3 DNA: TGTGCCAGCAGCTTGGGAACGGGGCGCGGCTACATTGAGCAGTTCTTC
V gene: TRBV5-6
clone size: NA
J gene: TRBJ2-1
D gene: NA

CDR3 protein: CASTQGLSGANVLTF
CDR3 DNA: TGTGCCAGCACCCAGGGGTTGTCTGGGGCCAACGTCCTGACTTTC
V gene: TRBV11-2
clone size: medium-sized
J gene: TRBJ2-6
D gene: NA

CDR3 protein: CSVESRGDGYTF
CDR3 DNA: TGCAGCGTTGAATCGCGGGGTGATGGCTACACCTTC
V gene: TRBV29-1
clone size: NA
J gene: TRBJ1-2
D gene: NA

CDR3 protein: CAIGWGETQYF
CDR3 DNA: TGTGCCATCGGTTGGGGGGAGACCCAATACTTC
V gene: TRBV10-3
clone size: NA
J gene: TRBJ2-5
D gene: NA

CDR3 protein: CASSSTDKGYEQYF
CDR3 DNA: TGTGCCAGCAGCTCCACCGATAAGGGCTACGAGCAGTACTTC
V gene: TRBV6-5
clone size: NA
J gene: TRBJ2-7
D gene: NA

CDR3 protein: CVSNQSSGNTGELFF
CDR3 DNA: TGCGTCAGCAACCAATCTAGCGGGAACACCGGGGAGCTGTTTTTT
V gene: TRBV4-1
clone size: NA
J gene: TRBJ2-2
D gene: TRBD2

CDR3 protein: CASSNQRQGDYEQYF
CDR3 DNA: TGTGCCAGCAGTAACCAGCGACAAGGGGACTACGAGCAGTACTTC
V gene: TRBV27
clone size: few
J gene: TRBJ2-7
D gene: NA

CDR3 protein: CASSTAGASGRNEQFF
CDR3 DNA: TGTGCCAGTAGTACGGCCGGGGCTAGCGGGAGGAATGAGCAGTTCTTC
V gene: TRBV19
clone size: NA
J gene: TRBJ2-1
D gene: TRBD2

CDR3 protein: CASSPGQMSTEAFF
CDR3 DNA: TGCGCCAGCAGCCCTGGACAGATGAGCACTGAAGCTTTCTTT
V gene: TRBV5-1
clone size: NA
J gene: TRBJ1-1
D gene: NA

CDR3 protein: CAWSVQSGTEAFF
CDR3 DNA: TGCGCCTGGAGTGTACAGTCTGGGACTGAAGCTTTCTTT
V gene: TRBV30
clone size: NA
J gene: TRBJ1-1
D gene: NA

CDR3 protein: CASSESRETQYF
CDR3 DNA: TGTGCCAGCAGTGAGAGTCGGGAGACCCAGTACTTC
V gene: TRBV6-1
clone size: many
J gene: TRBJ2-5
D gene: NA

CDR3 protein: CASGLAGVETQYF
CDR3 DNA: TGTGCCAGCGGACTAGCGGGAGTGGAGACCCAGTACTTC
V gene: TRBV6-5
clone size: many
J gene: TRBJ2-5
D gene: TRBD2

CDR3 protein: CAGSLGGAITGELFF
CDR3 DNA: TGTGCCGGCAGCTTAGGAGGGGCGATCACCGGGGAGCTGTTTTTT
V gene: TRBV7-9
clone size: NA
J gene: TRBJ2-2
D gene: NA

CDR3 protein: CASSPEGSHSGADVLTF
CDR3 DNA: TGTGCCAGCAGTCCGGAGGGGTCTCACTCTGGGGCCGACGTCCTGACTTTC
V gene: TRBV4-2
clone size: NA
J gene: TRBJ2-6
D gene: NA

CDR3 protein: CASSLRSGPPHF
CDR3 DNA: TGTGCCAGCAGCTTACGGTCCGGGCCCCCGCATTTT
V gene: TRBV7-8
clone size: NA
J gene: TRBJ1-5
D gene: NA

CDR3 protein: CASSPETLNQHQHF
CDR3 DNA: TGTGCCAGCAGCCCAGAGACATTGAATCAGCACCAGCATTTC
V gene: TRBV7-8
clone size: NA
J gene: TRBJ1-5
D gene: NA

CDR3 protein: CASSSLSGRAGLRGSGSYNEQFF
CDR3 DNA: TGTGCCAGCAGTTCCCTCAGCGGGAGGGCCGGTTTGCGGGGGAGTGGATCCTACAATGAGCAGTTCTTC
V gene: TRBV28
clone size: once
J gene: TRBJ2-1
D gene: TRBD2

CDR3 protein: CASCPRLAGAQETRYF
CDR3 DNA: TGCGCCAGCTGCCCCCGGTTAGCGGGAGCCCAAGAGACCCGGTACTTC
V gene: TRBV4-1
clone size: NA
J gene: TRBJ2-5
D gene: TRBD2

CDR3 protein: CASSRDRAGGGETQYF
CDR3 DNA: TGCGCCAGCAGCCGAGATCGGGCGGGAGGGGGAGAGACCCAATACTTC
V gene: TRBV4-1
clone size: NA
J gene: TRBJ2-5
D gene: TRBD2

CDR3 protein: CANSLSVGLAGRGYEQYF
CDR3 DNA: TGTGCCAACAGCTTATCCGTTGGACTAGCAGGAAGGGGGTACGAGCAGTACTTC
V gene: TRBV11-2
clone size: NA
J gene: TRBJ2-7
D gene: TRBD2

CDR3 protein: CASSQNLAEDGGELFF
CDR3 DNA: TGTGCCAGCAGCCAAAATCTAGCGGAAGATGGCGGGGAGCTGTTTTTT
V gene: TRBV4-2
clone size: NA
J gene: TRBJ2-2
D gene: TRBD2

CDR3 protein: CAVGEQQHLYEQYF
CDR3 DNA: TGTGCCGTCGGGGAACAGCAGCATTTATACGAGCAGTATTTC
V gene: TRBV6-6
clone size: NA
J gene: TRBJ2-7
D gene: NA

CDR3 protein: CASNRQGANENLFF
CDR3 DNA: TGTGCCAGCAACCGACAGGGGGCTAATGAAAATCTGTTTTTT
V gene: TRBV6-5
clone size: NA
J gene: TRBJ1-4
D gene: TRBD1

CDR3 protein: CANSLRIAGELEQYF
CDR3 DNA: TGTGCCAACAGCTTAAGGATAGCAGGAGAACTCGAGCAATACTTC
V gene: TRBV11-2
clone size: NA
J gene: TRBJ2-7
D gene: NA

CDR3 protein: CASRPGQGAQDEQFF
CDR3 DNA: TGCGCCAGCAGGCCGGGACAGGGGGCCCAGGATGAGCAGTTCTTC
V gene: TRBV5-1
clone size: NA
J gene: TRBJ2-1
D gene: TRBD1

CDR3 protein: CTSKGGVSYGQYF
CDR3 DNA: TGTACCAGCAAGGGAGGGGTGTCCTACGGGCAGTACTTC
V gene: TRBV6-5
clone size: NA
J gene: TRBJ2-7
D gene: TRBD2

CDR3 protein: CASLREQSSYEQYF
CDR3 DNA: TGCGCCAGCCTCAGGGAGCAGAGTTCCTACGAGCAGTACTTC
V gene: TRBV10-1
clone size: NA
J gene: TRBJ2-7
D gene: NA

CDR3 protein: CASSRTESRGPEQFF
CDR3 DNA: TGTGCCAGCAGCCGTACCGAAAGCAGAGGACCTGAGCAGTTCTTC
V gene: TRBV5-6
clone size: many
J gene: TRBJ2-1
D gene: NA

CDR3 protein: CASSLLFRVAFF
CDR3 DNA: TGTGCCAGCAGCCTACTTTTCAGGGTGGCTTTCTTT
V gene: TRBV6-1
clone size: NA
J gene: TRBJ1-1
D gene: NA

CDR3 protein: CAISPPRGQTNTGELFF
CDR3 DNA: TGTGCCATCTCACCACCTCGGGGACAGACGAACACCGGGGAGCTGTTTTTT
V gene: TRBV18
clone size: NA
J gene: TRBJ2-2
D gene: TRBD1

CDR3 protein: CSVNRGGRNEQYF
CDR3 DNA: TGCAGCGTCAACAGGGGTGGACGGAACGAGCAGTACTTC
V gene: TRBV29-1
clone size: medium-sized
J gene: TRBJ2-7
D gene: TRBD1

CDR3 protein: CGPRLDNEQFF
CDR3 DNA: TGCGGCCCCCGGCTAGACAATGAGCAGTTCTTT
V gene: TRBV29-1
clone size: NA
J gene: TRBJ2-1
D gene: NA

CDR3 protein: CASSRTSDAYTQYF
CDR3 DNA: TGCGCCAGCAGCCGGACTAGCGACGCATATACACAGTATTTT
V gene: TRBV4-1
clone size: NA
J gene: TRBJ2-3
D gene: TRBD2

CDR3 protein: CASSVAKGGGELFF
CDR3 DNA: TGTGCCAGCAGCGTAGCTAAAGGAGGCGGGGAGCTGTTTTTT
V gene: TRBV9
clone size: few
J gene: TRBJ2-2
D gene: NA

CDR3 protein: CASSVQGGKDGYTF
CDR3 DNA: TGTGCCAGCAGTGTGCAGGGGGGAAAGGATGGCTACACCTTC
V gene: TRBV6-5
clone size: many
J gene: TRBJ1-2
D gene: TRBD1

CDR3 protein: CASSATGGWRLTSYEPYF
CDR3 DNA: TGTGCCAGCAGTGCTACAGGGGGCTGGCGCCTGACCTCCTACGAGCCGTACTTC
V gene: TRBV6-1
clone size: few
J gene: TRBJ2-7
D gene: TRBD1

CDR3 protein: CSGSIRTSGTVTQYF
CDR3 DNA: TGCAGCGGCTCTATCCGGACTAGCGGCACAGTTACGCAGTATTTT
V gene: TRBV20-1
clone size: NA
J gene: TRBJ2-3
D gene: TRBD2

CDR3 protein: CASSQERASGSYNEQFF
CDR3 DNA: TGCGCCAGCAGCCAAGAACGGGCTAGCGGGAGTTACAATGAGCAGTTCTTC
V gene: TRBV4-1
clone size: few
J gene: TRBJ2-1
D gene: TRBD2

CDR3 protein: CSVDVSDSPSTEAFF
CDR3 DNA: TGCAGCGTTGACGTTTCGGACAGCCCTTCAACTGAAGCTTTCTTT
V gene: TRBV29-1
clone size: NA
J gene: TRBJ1-1
D gene: NA

CDR3 protein: CASSSSQNEKLFF
CDR3 DNA: TGTGCCAGCAGTTCCAGCCAAAATGAAAAACTGTTTTTT
V gene: TRBV12-3/TRBV12-4
clone size: many
J gene: TRBJ1-4
D gene: NA

CDR3 protein: CAIGGPSPGETLYF
CDR3 DNA: TGTGCCATCGGTGGGCCATCGCCGGGAGAGACCCTGTACTTC
V gene: TRBV10-3
clone size: NA
J gene: TRBJ2-5
D gene: NA